The clone carrying this T cell receptor beta chain is categorized as medium-sized. Antigen specificity is unknown. Unique molecular identifiers were affixed to single, distinct cDNA molecules. TCRdb reprocessed the 5' RACE reads with MiXCR, giving one entry per CDR3 protein. The table has about 64,000 distinct CDR3 sequences, roughly 9% seen once. The CDR3 is made up of 14 amino acids. Trimming cost V 5 bases and J 3 bases; bases outside gene matches: 5. This sample was taken from a study of early T cells in non-severe SARS-CoV-2 infection. Study-wide findings and caveats: In VDJdb matching, anti-spike CD8 responses were favored while private and CD4 specificities went missing.

The receptor was derived from an adult who was a healthcare worker with PCR-confirmed SARS-CoV-2 infection or an uninfected control (not recorded which). This specimen was whole blood, taken at baseline. The chain couples TRBV12-3 or TRBV12-4 to TRBJ2-3, with 7 bases matching TRBD2. This CDR3 reads CASSGFGGTDTQYF. CDR3 sequence (DNA): TGTGCCAGCAGTGGTTTCGGGGGGACAGATACGCAGTATTTT.